These T cell receptor beta chains were read from a single sample in a study of cytomegalovirus exposure and HLA in healthy donors. Sequenced by immunoSEQ multiplex PCR; TCRdb stores in-frame clones only, minus some. Of 120,000 or so clones in the sample, about nine tenths were seen once. Sequenced sample: PBMCs. The receptors shown here come from a woman younger than 30 in good health and CMV-seronegative. Both conserved end residues are part of each CDR3. D genes are given only for firm matches. Rows may omit the clone size; those that give it use once, few, many or a size class.

j_call clone_size v_call d_call cdr3_aa cdr3_nt
TRBJ2-1 . TRBV6-5 . CASRDGGDNEQFF TGTGCCAGCAGGGACGGAGGGGACAATGAGCAGTTCTTC
TRBJ2-3 . TRBV2 TRBD2 CASSALAGGTTDTQYF TGTGCCAGCAGCGCCCTAGCGGGAGGGACTACAGATACGCAGTATTTT
TRBJ2-2 . TRBV4-1 . CASSQGGGRGRTGELFF TGCGCCAGCAGCCAAGGCGGGGGCAGGGGGCGCACCGGGGAGCTGTTTTTT
TRBJ2-5 . TRBV19 TRBD2 CASSILSGRAETQYF TGTGCCAGTAGTATTCTTTCCGGGAGGGCCGAGACCCAGTACTTC
TRBJ1-3 . TRBV5-6 . CASSLIGERNTIYF TGTGCCAGCAGCTTGATCGGGGAACGTAACACCATATATTTT
TRBJ2-1 . TRBV28 . CASSLYPGDTYNEQFF TGTGCCAGCAGTTTATATCCAGGGGACACTTACAATGAGCAGTTCTTC
TRBJ2-4 . TRBV13 . CASSLAGGFQNIQYF TGTGCCAGCAGCTTAGCGGGTGGATTCCAAAACATTCAGTACTTC
TRBJ2-3 . TRBV5-4 TRBD2 CASSSGASGRIDTQYF TGTGCCAGCAGCTCTGGGGCGAGCGGGAGGATAGATACGCAGTATTTT
TRBJ2-7 . TRBV6-5 . CASSYVDSYEQYF TGTGCCAGCAGTTACGTGGACAGCTACGAGCAGTACTTC
TRBJ2-2 . TRBV6-6 TRBD2 CASRSLAGVYTGELFF TGTGCCAGCAGGTCACTAGCGGGAGTTTACACCGGGGAGCTGTTTTTT
TRBJ2-1 . TRBV7-9 TRBD2 CASSLFAREGNEQFF TGTGCCAGCAGCTTATTCGCCAGGGAGGGCAATGAGCAGTTCTTC
TRBJ2-1 few TRBV5-6 TRBD1 CASSLDGTGYNEQFF TGTGCCAGCAGCTTGGATGGGACAGGGTACAATGAGCAGTTCTTC
TRBJ2-1 . TRBV7-6 TRBD2 CASSSRLAPYNEQFF TGTGCCAGCAGCTCACGACTAGCCCCCTACAATGAGCAGTTCTTC
TRBJ2-7 . TRBV6-4 TRBD2 CASSEAGGSYEQYF TGTGCCAGCAGTGAAGCGGGGGGATCCTACGAGCAGTACTTC
TRBJ2-1 . TRBV5-5 . CASSLEGESYNEQFF TGTGCCAGCAGCTTGGAGGGAGAATCCTACAATGAGCAGTTCTTC
TRBJ2-7 . TRBV6-5 TRBD1 CASSPGTGEAEQYF TGTGCCAGCAGCCCGGGGACAGGGGAGGCCGAGCAGTACTTC
TRBJ2-2 few TRBV5-4 . CASSLAGPGELFF TGTGCCAGCAGCTTGGCAGGCCCCGGGGAGCTGTTTTTT
TRBJ2-1 . TRBV6-4 . CASQGLRYNEQFF TGTGCCAGCCAGGGGCTCCGGTACAATGAGCAGTTCTTC
TRBJ2-5 . TRBV9 . CASSARTGGAASGSRETQYF TGTGCCAGCAGCGCGAGGACAGGGGGCGCGGCTAGCGGGAGCCGGGAGACCCAGTACTTC
TRBJ1-1 . TRBV5-1 . CASSDLAGATEAFF TGCGCCAGCAGCGATTTGGCGGGGGCGACTGAAGCTTTCTTT
TRBJ2-1 . TRBV4-1 TRBD1 CASSQEGGLYNEQFF TGCGCCAGCAGCCAAGAAGGGGGCCTGTACAATGAGCAGTTCTTC
TRBJ2-7 . TRBV6-1 . CASSEMGSSYEQYF TGTGCCAGCAGTGAGATGGGCTCTTCCTACGAGCAGTACTTC
TRBJ1-1 . TRBV7-6 . CASSANAGNTEAFF TGTGCCAGCAGCGCCAATGCGGGGAACACTGAAGCTTTCTTT
TRBJ1-2 . TRBV20-1 . CSARGSYGYTF TGCAGTGCTAGAGGGAGCTATGGCTACACCTTC
TRBJ1-4 few TRBV25-1 TRBD1 CASSESQGAGEKLFF TGTGCCAGCAGTGAATCACAGGGGGCAGGTGAAAAACTGTTTTTT
TRBJ1-5 . TRBV7-6 . CASSLGASNSNQPQHF TGTGCCAGCAGCTTAGGGGCCTCGAATAGCAATCAGCCCCAGCATTTT
TRBJ2-6 . TRBV11-2 . CASSIRLVRDSSGANVLTF TGTGCCAGCAGCATCCGACTAGTGCGGGATAGCTCTGGGGCCAACGTCCTGACTTTC
TRBJ2-3 few TRBV10-3 . CATPPRWRPSTDTQYF TGTGCCACCCCCCCCCGGTGGCGGCCTAGCACAGATACGCAGTATTTT
TRBJ1-4 . TRBV19 . CASSVWFGEKLFF TGTGCCAGTAGTGTGTGGTTCGGGGAAAAACTGTTTTTT
TRBJ2-1 . TRBV5-6 TRBD1 CASSWSPGQSSYNEQFF TGTGCCAGCAGCTGGAGCCCGGGACAGTCCTCCTACAATGAGCAGTTCTTC
TRBJ2-1 . TRBV27 TRBD2 CASVPIAGGQAYNEQFF TGTGCCAGCGTTCCTATAGCGGGAGGACAAGCCTACAATGAGCAGTTCTTC
TRBJ2-7 . TRBV2 TRBD1 CASSSDRESNEQYF TGTGCCAGCAGTTCCGACAGGGAGTCTAACGAGCAGTACTTC
TRBJ1-2 . TRBV27 . CASRLNRVLPYGYTF TGTGCCAGCAGGCTAAACAGGGTTTTGCCCTATGGCTACACCTTC